This TCR beta chain was documented in a study of blood T cell repertoires in COVID-19. Study-level information: T cells, B-cell-depleted T cells, or PBMCs provided the cDNA or gDNA that served as material.

Authors' processing steps: Reference gene primer amplification in the assay estimated nucleated cell counts. TCRdb's copy holds only in-frame clones and misses some; the assay was immunoSEQ multiplex PCR. D and trimming come from the DNA, and the V and J calls and clone size come from that table. This sample has a few hundred thousand clones, with more than 75% found just once. Between the trimmed V and J ends, which lost 4 bases and 7 bases, there was a span of 11 bases. CDR3 length equals 13 residues. Germline CDR1 reads WNHNN; CDR2 reads SYGVQD (reference sequence). Participants were aged about 18 to 90 years, lived in 20 to 25 US areas, and enrolled virtually. Which cohort a participant joined came from the clinical history participants gave. This clone has just a few counts.

Sequenced material: PBMCs or T cells enriched from blood (not recorded which). This TCR was sampled from a woman between 25 and 40 years old who had recovered from COVID-19. The chain employs TRBV10-1 and TRBJ1-3; D is ambiguous. The CDR3 sequence: CASSASGTNTIYF. The CDR3 nucleotides are TGCGCCAGCAGTGCGAGTGGTACGAACACCATATATTTT.